This TCR beta chain was profiled in a study of T-cell reconstitution after alpha-beta-depleted transplantation in children. Whole-study results and caveats: At day 60, the high TCRbeta diversity found in some patients originated from recipient T cells and thymic progenitors that had survived. T-cell numbers and diversity one year post-transplant derived largely from freshly generated T cells. In patients about two months after transplant, alpha-beta T cells reportedly arose from several hundred expanded graft clones.

As it was prepared, the TCRbeta library received unique molecular identifiers. Each CDR3 protein gets one entry after TCRdb re-called the PCR reads with MiXCR. The data hold approximately 170,000 distinct CDR3 sequences, with around 10% observed a single time. About this clonotype: Its cognate antigen is unknown.

Sequenced here: PBMCs, sampled before TCRalphabeta/CD19-depleted stem cell transplant. This TCR was recovered from a boy aged 2 to 10 with acute myeloid leukemia, due to receive a stem cell transplant.

CDR3 nucleotides: TGTGCCAGCCGGCAGCTATTGGAGCAGTACTTC. This codes for CASRQLLEQYF. This chain connects TRBV6-1 to TRBJ2-7; D ambiguous. The V gene's germline CDR1 is MNHNS and CDR2 SASEGT. Between the trimmed V and J ends, which lost 8 bases and 7 bases, there was a span of 12 bases. The CDR3 totals 11 residues.